This paragraph covers one T cell receptor (beta chain) sequence. Its specificity is unknown. It was with a sample-barcoded 5' primer and a J-beta primer mix that a second PCR of roughly 7 to 12 cycles was run. Each CDR3 protein is one row after TCRdb ran MiXCR on the 5' RACE reads. The data contain approximately 800,000 distinct CDR3 sequences, about 61% of them singletons. The sample is drawn from a study of blood T cells in healthy people across ages. Study results and caveats: It was held that diversity estimates obtained from one million T cells represented underestimates. Long-lived donors carried more naive CD4+ cells and greater diversity than aged donors. No one knew whether donors had CMV, which possibly confounded expanded clonotype changes. The study could not conclusively compare naive and antigen-experienced cells, given its unsorted PBMCs.

J was trimmed by 4 bases and V by 8 bases; bases with no gene match: 11. The germline CDR1 and CDR2 sequences are SGHTA and FQGTGA. CDR3 length: 14 amino acids. The sample consisted of blood. The J gene is TRBJ2-7, the V gene TRBV7-3, with 7 bases that match TRBD2. This clonotype was obtained from a man in his forties in good health. The DNA for the CDR3 is TGTGCCAGCGCAAGTGGGGCTAGCGGATACGAGCAGTACTTC. Protein product: CASASGASGYEQYF.